This T cell receptor (beta chain) was retrieved from a study of monozygotic twins with inflammatory bowel disease. Points from the study as a whole: The study supported no single strong signal or clonotype linked to IBD.

Each donor supplied around 2.3 ml of blood. Amplification of TCRalpha and TCRbeta cDNA involved two nested PCRs that ran for 16 and 9 cycles. TCRdb re-analyzed the 5' RACE reads; it lists each CDR3 protein once, without DNA. Here the sample table reports approximately 340,000 distinct CDR3 sequences. A remark on this clonotype: Its matching antigen is unknown.

The sequencing input was blood. The clonotype comes from a human donor with ulcerative colitis or Crohn's disease, or a healthy co-twin of an affected twin (not recorded which).

CDR3 protein: CASSALGSSTDTQYF. The chain employs TRBV9 and TRBJ2-3. This CDR3 is built from 15 residues. Germline CDR1 is SGDLS and CDR2 is YYNGEE.